These T cell receptor beta chains were read from a single sample in a study of cytomegalovirus exposure and HLA in healthy donors. TCRdb keeps only in-frame clones here, not all; method: immunoSEQ multiplex PCR. The top ten hold 2.5% to 3.5% of the sample, which has 150,000 to 200,000 clones, around 90% seen once. Input material: PBMCs. The receptor source for this set is a man between 18 and 29 years old in good health and CMV-seronegative. Each CDR3 is given with its conserved first and last residue. The D gene is left open where the match is weak. A row's size may be missing; if present it is once, few, many or a size class.

v_call: TRBV6-6; d_call: TRBD2; j_call: TRBJ2-1; clone_size: NA; cdr3_aa: CASSPLAGGYNEQFF; cdr3_nt: TGTGCCAGCAGTCCCTTAGCGGGAGGATACAATGAGCAGTTCTTC
v_call: TRBV7-2; d_call: NA; j_call: TRBJ2-7; clone_size: NA; cdr3_aa: CASSLSGFAEQYF; cdr3_nt: TGTGCCAGCAGTCTATCAGGGTTTGCCGAGCAGTACTTC
v_call: TRBV7-6; d_call: TRBD1; j_call: TRBJ2-5; clone_size: NA; cdr3_aa: CASSASGTGLKTQYF; cdr3_nt: TGTGCCAGCAGCGCCTCCGGGACAGGGCTGAAGACCCAGTACTTC
v_call: TRBV4-1; d_call: TRBD2; j_call: TRBJ2-1; clone_size: NA; cdr3_aa: CASSLGLAGLEGNEQFF; cdr3_nt: TGCGCCAGCAGCCTAGGACTAGCGGGCCTGGAGGGGAATGAGCAGTTCTTC
v_call: TRBV27; d_call: NA; j_call: TRBJ2-7; clone_size: once; cdr3_aa: CASSLGAVYEQYF; cdr3_nt: TGTGCCAGCAGTTTAGGGGCGGTATACGAGCAGTACTTC
v_call: TRBV28; d_call: NA; j_call: TRBJ1-2; clone_size: NA; cdr3_aa: CASSPTIHRGYTF; cdr3_nt: TGTGCCAGCAGTCCTACCATTCATCGGGGCTACACCTTC
v_call: TRBV19; d_call: TRBD1; j_call: TRBJ2-7; clone_size: NA; cdr3_aa: CASSLGQGYRYEQYF; cdr3_nt: TGTGCCAGTAGTCTAGGACAGGGCTACCGTTACGAGCAGTACTTC
v_call: TRBV7-9; d_call: NA; j_call: TRBJ1-1; clone_size: NA; cdr3_aa: CASSRRGGGTEAFF; cdr3_nt: TGTGCCAGCAGCCGCCGGGGAGGGGGCACTGAAGCTTTCTTT
v_call: TRBV4-1; d_call: NA; j_call: TRBJ1-2; clone_size: NA; cdr3_aa: CAGSTAGLTGGYTF; cdr3_nt: TGCGCCGGGTCTACTGCCGGGTTAACCGGGGGCTACACCTTC
v_call: TRBV6-5; d_call: NA; j_call: TRBJ1-5; clone_size: few; cdr3_aa: CASSSDSINQPQHF; cdr3_nt: TGTGCCAGCAGTTCCGACAGTATCAATCAGCCCCAGCATTTT
v_call: TRBV6-5; d_call: NA; j_call: TRBJ2-7; clone_size: once; cdr3_aa: CASRGLDEQYF; cdr3_nt: TGTGCCAGCCGGGGTCTCGACGAGCAGTACTTC
v_call: TRBV28; d_call: TRBD1; j_call: TRBJ1-4; clone_size: NA; cdr3_aa: CATEGAEEKLFF; cdr3_nt: TGTGCCACCGAGGGGGCGGAAGAAAAACTGTTTTTT
v_call: TRBV5-5; d_call: TRBD2; j_call: TRBJ2-2; clone_size: NA; cdr3_aa: CASSLTLTRREAGELFF; cdr3_nt: TGTGCCAGCAGCCTGACCCTGACTAGGCGGGAGGCCGGGGAGCTGTTTTTT
v_call: TRBV5-6; d_call: NA; j_call: TRBJ1-5; clone_size: NA; cdr3_aa: CASSLNRFQPQHF; cdr3_nt: TGTGCCAGCAGCCTCAACAGGTTCCAGCCCCAGCATTTT
v_call: TRBV5-1; d_call: NA; j_call: TRBJ1-1; clone_size: once; cdr3_aa: CASSAGRMNTEAFF; cdr3_nt: TGCGCCAGCAGCGCGGGACGGATGAACACTGAAGCTTTCTTT
v_call: TRBV27; d_call: TRBD2; j_call: TRBJ2-1; clone_size: NA; cdr3_aa: CASSPLGGRYNEQFF; cdr3_nt: TGTGCCAGCAGTCCCCTGGGCGGGAGGTACAATGAGCAGTTCTTC
v_call: TRBV28; d_call: TRBD2; j_call: TRBJ2-3; clone_size: NA; cdr3_aa: CASSSGTSIYTQYF; cdr3_nt: TGTGCCAGCAGTTCAGGGACTAGCATATATACGCAGTATTTT
v_call: TRBV28; d_call: TRBD1; j_call: TRBJ1-1; clone_size: few; cdr3_aa: CASSYGQGTEAFF; cdr3_nt: TGTGCCAGCAGTTATGGACAGGGCACTGAAGCTTTCTTT
v_call: TRBV2; d_call: NA; j_call: TRBJ2-1; clone_size: NA; cdr3_aa: CASRARDSPIPEQFF; cdr3_nt: TGTGCCAGCAGGGCTCGGGATAGTCCAATTCCTGAGCAGTTCTTC
v_call: TRBV6-5; d_call: TRBD1; j_call: TRBJ1-1; clone_size: NA; cdr3_aa: CASKGWADRDPEAFF; cdr3_nt: TGTGCCAGCAAGGGATGGGCTGACAGGGACCCTGAAGCTTTCTTT
v_call: TRBV11-2; d_call: NA; j_call: TRBJ2-7; clone_size: NA; cdr3_aa: CASSPSGTTEQYF; cdr3_nt: TGTGCCAGCAGCCCGAGCGGGACAACCGAGCAGTACTTC
v_call: TRBV28; d_call: NA; j_call: TRBJ1-6; clone_size: NA; cdr3_aa: CASSRRDLGSPLHF; cdr3_nt: TGTGCCAGCAGCCGCCGGGACTTGGGCTCACCCCTCCACTTT
v_call: TRBV9; d_call: NA; j_call: TRBJ2-2; clone_size: few; cdr3_aa: CASSVGPDTGELFF; cdr3_nt: TGTGCCAGCAGCGTAGGTCCCGACACCGGGGAGCTGTTTTTT
v_call: TRBV28; d_call: NA; j_call: TRBJ2-7; clone_size: NA; cdr3_aa: CASSPTTRGKQYF; cdr3_nt: TGTGCCAGCAGTCCAACAACCAGGGGAAAACAGTACTTC
v_call: TRBV6-5; d_call: NA; j_call: TRBJ2-1; clone_size: NA; cdr3_aa: CASRPPGSYNEQFF; cdr3_nt: TGTGCCAGCAGGCCCCCAGGATCCTACAATGAGCAGTTCTTC
v_call: TRBV28; d_call: TRBD1; j_call: TRBJ2-3; clone_size: NA; cdr3_aa: CASSGKRGLLSDTQYF; cdr3_nt: TGTGCCAGCAGTGGAAAGAGGGGGCTGTTATCAGATACGCAGTATTTT